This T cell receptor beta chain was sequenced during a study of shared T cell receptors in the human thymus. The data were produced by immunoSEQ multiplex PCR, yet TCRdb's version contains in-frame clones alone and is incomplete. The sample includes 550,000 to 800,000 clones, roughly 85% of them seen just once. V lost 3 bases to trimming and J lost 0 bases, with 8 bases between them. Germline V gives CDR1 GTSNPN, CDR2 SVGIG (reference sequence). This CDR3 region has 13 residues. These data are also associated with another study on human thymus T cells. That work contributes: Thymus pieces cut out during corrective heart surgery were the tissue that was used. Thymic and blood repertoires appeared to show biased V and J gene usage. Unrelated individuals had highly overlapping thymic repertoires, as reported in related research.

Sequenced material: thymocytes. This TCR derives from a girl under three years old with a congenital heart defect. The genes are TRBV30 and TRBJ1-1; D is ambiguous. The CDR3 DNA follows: TGTGCCTGGAGGAACAGAATGAACACTGAAGCTTTCTTT. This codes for CAWRNRMNTEAFF.